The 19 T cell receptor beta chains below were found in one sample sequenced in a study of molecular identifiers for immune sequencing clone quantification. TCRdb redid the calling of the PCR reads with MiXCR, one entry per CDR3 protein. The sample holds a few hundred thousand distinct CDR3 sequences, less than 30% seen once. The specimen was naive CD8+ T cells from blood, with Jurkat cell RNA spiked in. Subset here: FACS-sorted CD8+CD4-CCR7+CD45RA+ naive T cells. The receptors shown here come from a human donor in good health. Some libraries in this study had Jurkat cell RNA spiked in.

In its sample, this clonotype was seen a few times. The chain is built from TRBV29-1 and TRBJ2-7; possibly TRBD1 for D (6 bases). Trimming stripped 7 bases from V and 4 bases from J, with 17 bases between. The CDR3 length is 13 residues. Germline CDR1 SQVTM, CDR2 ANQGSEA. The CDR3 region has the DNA TGCAGCGCGACCGGGACAATGGGGTACGAGCAGTACTTC. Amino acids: CSATGTMGYEQYF.

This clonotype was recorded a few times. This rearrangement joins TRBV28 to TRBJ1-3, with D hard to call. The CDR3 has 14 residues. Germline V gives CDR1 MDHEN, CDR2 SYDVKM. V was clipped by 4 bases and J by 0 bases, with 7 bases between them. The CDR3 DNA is TGTGCCAGCAGTTCCAGGCTCTCTGGAAACACCATATATTTT. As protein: CASSSRLSGNTIYF.

CDR3 sequence: CASSAPGQEIFDTQYF. The CDR3 coding sequence is TGTGCCAGCAGTGCTCCGGGACAGGAGATTTTTGATACGCAGTATTTT. The chain recombines TRBV12-3 or TRBV12-4 with TRBJ2-3, with 8 bases aligning to TRBD1. This CDR3 region has 16 residues. Germline trimming cut 5 bases from V and 6 bases from J; bases unmatched to any gene: 13.

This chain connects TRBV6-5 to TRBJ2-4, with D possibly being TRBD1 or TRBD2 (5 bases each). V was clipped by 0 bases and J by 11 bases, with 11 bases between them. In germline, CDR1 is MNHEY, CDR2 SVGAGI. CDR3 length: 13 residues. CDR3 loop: CASSYSSGTVQYF. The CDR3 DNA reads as TGTGCCAGCAGTTACTCTTCAGGGACCGTTCAGTACTTC.

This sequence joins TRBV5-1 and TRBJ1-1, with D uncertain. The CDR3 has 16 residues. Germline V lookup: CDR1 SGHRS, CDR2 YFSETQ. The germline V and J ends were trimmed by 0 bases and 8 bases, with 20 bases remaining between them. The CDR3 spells CASSLETSPYPSEAFF. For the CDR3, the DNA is TGCGCCAGCAGCTTGGAGACGTCCCCTTATCCGTCCGAAGCTTTCTTT.

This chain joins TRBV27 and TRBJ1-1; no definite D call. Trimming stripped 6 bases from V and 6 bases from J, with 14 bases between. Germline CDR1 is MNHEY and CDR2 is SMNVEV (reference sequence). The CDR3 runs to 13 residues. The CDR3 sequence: CASRSSFLAEAFF. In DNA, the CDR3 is TGTGCCAGCAGATCTAGCTTTCTGGCTGAAGCTTTCTTT.

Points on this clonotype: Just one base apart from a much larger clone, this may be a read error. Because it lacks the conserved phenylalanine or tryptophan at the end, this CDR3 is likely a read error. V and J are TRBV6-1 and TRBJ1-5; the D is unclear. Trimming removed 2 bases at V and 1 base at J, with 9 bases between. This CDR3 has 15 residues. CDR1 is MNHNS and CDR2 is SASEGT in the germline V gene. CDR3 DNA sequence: TGTGCCAGCAGTGAACCGGGAATGAGCAATCAGCCCCAGCATTCT. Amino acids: CASSEPGMSNQPQHS.

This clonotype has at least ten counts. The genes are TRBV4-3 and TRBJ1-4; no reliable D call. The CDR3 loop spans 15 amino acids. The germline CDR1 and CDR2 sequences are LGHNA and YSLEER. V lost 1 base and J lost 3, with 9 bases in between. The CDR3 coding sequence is TGCGCCAGCAGCCAAGTTCTAAGTCCTAATGAAAAACTGTTTTTT. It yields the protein CASSQVLSPNEKLFF.

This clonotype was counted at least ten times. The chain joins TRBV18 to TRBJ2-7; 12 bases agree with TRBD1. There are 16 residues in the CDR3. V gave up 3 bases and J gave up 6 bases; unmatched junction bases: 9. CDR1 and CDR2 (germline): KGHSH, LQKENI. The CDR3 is CASSPPPGQGAGEQYF. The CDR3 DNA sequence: TGTGCCAGCTCACCTCCACCGGGACAGGGGGCGGGCGAGCAGTACTTC.

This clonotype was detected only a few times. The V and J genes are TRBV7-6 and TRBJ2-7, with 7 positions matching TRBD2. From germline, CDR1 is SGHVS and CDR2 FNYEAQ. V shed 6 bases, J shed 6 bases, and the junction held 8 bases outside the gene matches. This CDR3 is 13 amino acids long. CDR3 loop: CASSPGLRSEQYF. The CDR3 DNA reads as TGTGCCAGCAGTCCGGGACTAAGAAGCGAGCAGTACTTC.

CDR3 region: CASSTEDRVHEQFF. CDR3 bases: TGTGCCAGCAGTACCGAGGACAGGGTACATGAGCAGTTCTTC. The rearrangement uses TRBV12-3 or TRBV12-4 and TRBJ2-1; 8 nucleotides align to TRBD1. V dropped 5 bases and J dropped 8; count of bases not matched to a gene: 8. The CDR3 covers 14 residues.

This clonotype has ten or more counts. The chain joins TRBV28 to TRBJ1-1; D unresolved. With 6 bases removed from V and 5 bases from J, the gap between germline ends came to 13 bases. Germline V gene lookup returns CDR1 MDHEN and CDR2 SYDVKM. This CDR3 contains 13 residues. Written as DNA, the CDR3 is TGTGCCAGCAGCGGAGTAGAAGGAACTGAAGCTTTCTTT. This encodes CASSGVEGTEAFF. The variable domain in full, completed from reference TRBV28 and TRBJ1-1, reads DVKVTQSSRYLVKRTGEKVFLECVQDMDHENMFWYRQDPGLGLRLIYFSYDVKMKEKGDIPEGYSVSREKKERFSLILESASTNQTSMYLCASSGVEGTEAFFGQGTRLTVV.

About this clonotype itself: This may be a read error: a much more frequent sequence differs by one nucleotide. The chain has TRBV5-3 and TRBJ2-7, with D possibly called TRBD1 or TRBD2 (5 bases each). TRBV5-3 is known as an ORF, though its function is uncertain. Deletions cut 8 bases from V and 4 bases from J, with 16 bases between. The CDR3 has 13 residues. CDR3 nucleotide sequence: TGTGCCAGCGGTTTCAGTTGGGGGTACGAGCAGTACTTC. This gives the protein CASGFSWGYEQYF.

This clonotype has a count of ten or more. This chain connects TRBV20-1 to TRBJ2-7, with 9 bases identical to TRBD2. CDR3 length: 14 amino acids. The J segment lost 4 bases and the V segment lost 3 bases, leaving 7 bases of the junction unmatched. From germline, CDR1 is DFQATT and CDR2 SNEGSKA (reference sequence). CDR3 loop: CSASVASGKYEQYF. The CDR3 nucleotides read TGCAGTGCTAGCGTGGCTAGCGGGAAGTACGAGCAGTACTTC.

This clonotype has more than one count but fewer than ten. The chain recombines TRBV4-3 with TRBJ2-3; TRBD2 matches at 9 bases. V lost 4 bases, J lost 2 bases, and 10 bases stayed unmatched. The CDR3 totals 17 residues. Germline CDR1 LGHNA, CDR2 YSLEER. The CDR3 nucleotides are TGCGCCAGCAGCCCGCACTCTAGCGGGAAGAACACAGATACGCAGTATTTT. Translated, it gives CASSPHSSGKNTDTQYF.

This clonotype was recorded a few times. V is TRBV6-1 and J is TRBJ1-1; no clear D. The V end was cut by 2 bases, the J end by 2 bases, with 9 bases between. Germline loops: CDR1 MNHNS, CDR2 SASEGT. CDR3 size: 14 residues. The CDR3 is CASSELATNTEAFF. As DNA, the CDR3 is TGTGCCAGCAGTGAATTGGCGACTAACACTGAAGCTTTCTTT.

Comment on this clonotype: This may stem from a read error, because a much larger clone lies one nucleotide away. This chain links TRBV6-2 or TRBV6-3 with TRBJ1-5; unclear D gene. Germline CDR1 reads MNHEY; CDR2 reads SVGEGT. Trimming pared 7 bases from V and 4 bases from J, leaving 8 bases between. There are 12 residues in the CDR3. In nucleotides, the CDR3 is TGTGCCAGCAAATGGGGAAATCAGCCCCAGCATTTT. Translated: CASKWGNQPQHF.

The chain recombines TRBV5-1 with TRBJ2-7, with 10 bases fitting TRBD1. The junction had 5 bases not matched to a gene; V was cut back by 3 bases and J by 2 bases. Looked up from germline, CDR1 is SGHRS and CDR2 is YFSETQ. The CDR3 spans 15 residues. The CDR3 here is CASSWTGGNTYEQYF. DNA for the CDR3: TGCGCCAGCAGCTGGACAGGGGGTAACACCTACGAGCAGTACTTC.

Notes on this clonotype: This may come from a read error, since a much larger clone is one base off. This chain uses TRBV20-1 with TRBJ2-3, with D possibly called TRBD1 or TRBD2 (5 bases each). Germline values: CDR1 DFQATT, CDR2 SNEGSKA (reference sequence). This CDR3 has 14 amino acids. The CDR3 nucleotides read TGCAGTGCTAGAGATCGCCCAGGGAGAGATGCGCAGTATTTT. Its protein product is CSARDRPGRDAQYF.